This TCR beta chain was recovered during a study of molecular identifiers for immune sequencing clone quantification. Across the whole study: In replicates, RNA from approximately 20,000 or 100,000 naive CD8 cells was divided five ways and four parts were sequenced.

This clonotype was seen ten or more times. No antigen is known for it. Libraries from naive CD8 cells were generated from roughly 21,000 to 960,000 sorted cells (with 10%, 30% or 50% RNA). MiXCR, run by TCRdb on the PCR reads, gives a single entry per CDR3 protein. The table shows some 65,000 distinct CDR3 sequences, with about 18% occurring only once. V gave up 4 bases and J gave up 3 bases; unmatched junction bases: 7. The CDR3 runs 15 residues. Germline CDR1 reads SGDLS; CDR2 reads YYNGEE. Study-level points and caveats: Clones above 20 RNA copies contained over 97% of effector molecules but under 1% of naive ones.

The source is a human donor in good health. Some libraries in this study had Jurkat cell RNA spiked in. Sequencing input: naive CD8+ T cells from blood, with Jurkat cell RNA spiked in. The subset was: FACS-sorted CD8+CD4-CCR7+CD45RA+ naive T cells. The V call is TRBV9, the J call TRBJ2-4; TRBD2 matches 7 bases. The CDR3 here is CASSPSGALKNIQYF. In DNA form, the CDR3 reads TGTGCCAGCAGCCCTAGCGGAGCACTCAAAAACATTCAGTACTTC.